The T cell receptor beta chain described here comes from a study of T cell responses to AZD1222 COVID-19 vaccine. Findings and limits, study-wide: The breadth and depth of Spike-specific TCRs increased once two AZD1222 doses had been given.

Sequencing was performed with immunoSEQ multiplex PCR; in TCRdb, only in-frame clones are kept and a portion is missing. The sample shows under 150,000 clones, more than 70% of them seen only once. The CDR3 length is 13 residues. Germline lookup yields CDR1 SGHVS and CDR2 FQNEAQ. V was cut by 0 bases and J by 4 bases, with 6 bases left in between. Turning to this clone: What it recognizes is unknown.

The J gene is TRBJ1-2, the V gene TRBV7-8; no clear D. The receptor comes from an adult who received the AZD1222 COVID-19 vaccine. This material consisted of peripheral blood, taken 28 days after the second AZD1222 dose. The CDR3 coding sequence is TGTGCCAGCAGCTTAGCGTGGGGCTATGGCTACACCTTC. Amino acids: CASSLAWGYGYTF. Full variable domain (missing parts from reference TRBV7-8 and TRBJ1-2): GAGVSQSPRYKVAKRGQDVALRCDPISGHVSLFWYQQALGQGPEFLTYFQNEAQLDKSGLPSDRFFAERPEGSVSTLKIQRTQQEDSAVYLCASSLAWGYGYTFGSGTRLTVV.